This T cell receptor beta chain originates from a study of early T cells in non-severe SARS-CoV-2 infection. This clonotype was observed many times. V trimming: 0 bases; J trimming: 2 bases; junction bases outside the gene matches: 3. This CDR3 comprises 16 residues. Germline CDR1 reads MNHEY; CDR2 reads SVGEGT. TCRdb itself ran the 5' RACE reads through MiXCR, one entry per CDR3 protein. Counted here are 50,000 to 60,000 distinct CDR3 sequences, approximately 6.2% occurring once; the ten biggest clones make up just under 4%. This receptor was taken from an adult who was a healthcare worker with PCR-confirmed SARS-CoV-2 infection or an uninfected control (not recorded which). This chain uses TRBV6-2 or TRBV6-3 with TRBJ2-4; 8 bases fit TRBD1. The sequenced material came from whole blood. DNA of the CDR3: TGTGCCAGCAGTTACTCTCGACAGGGGACCAAAAACATTCAGTACTTC. Translation: CASSYSRQGTKNIQYF.